The 3 T cell receptor beta chains given below trace back to one sample, sequenced in a study of immune heterogeneity within non-small cell lung tumors. The template consisted of bulk tumor genomic DNA, with 600 ng used per sample. Several biopsies were collected from each primary tumor during surgery. They were spaced as far apart as possible within the tumor mass. Enrolled individuals presented with untreated, newly diagnosed non-small cell lung cancer and received curative surgery. The TCR beta CDR3 region was amplified by multiplex PCR employing 32 V and 13 J primers. TCRdb re-called the multiplex PCR reads with MiXCR, one entry per CDR3 protein. Among around 30,000 distinct CDR3 sequences, less than 35% were seen once, and the ten largest hold around 4.1%. The sequencing input was lung tumor tissue. These receptors were collected from a man aged 35 to 55 with non-small cell lung cancer.

This clonotype has only a few counts. This chain joins TRBV5-1 and TRBJ2-3, with 11 bases aligning to TRBD2. Per the germline V gene, CDR1 is SGHRS and CDR2 is YFSETQ. V lost 4 bases, J lost 2 bases, and 6 bases stayed unmatched. This CDR3 comprises 16 residues. The CDR3 protein is CASSRKLAGDTDTQYF. The CDR3 DNA reads TGCGCCAGCAGCCGAAAACTAGCGGGAGACACAGATACGCAGTATTTT.

By proportion, this clonotype is medium-sized (0.01 to 0.1%). CDR3 DNA: TGTGCCAGCAGTGAAATGTCTAGTCTAGATCAGTTCTTC. It codes for CASSEMSSLDQFF. The V gene is TRBV6-1, the J gene TRBJ2-1; D is ambiguous. The CDR3 consists of 13 residues. Germline loops: CDR1 MNHNS, CDR2 SASEGT. Trimming left V 2 bases short and J 13 bases short, with 15 bases between.

Comment on this clonotype: Being one base from a much bigger clone, this may be a read error. The J gene is TRBJ1-6, the V gene TRBV12-3 or TRBV12-4, with a tentative D call TRBD1 (5 bases). This CDR3 is built from 16 residues. The V and J ends lost 1 base and 7 bases respectively, with 14 bases between them. CDR3 amino acids: CASSLGGVRRNSPLHF. As DNA, the CDR3 is TGTGCCAGCAGTTTAGGAGGGGTGAGAAGGAATTCACCCCTCCACTTT.